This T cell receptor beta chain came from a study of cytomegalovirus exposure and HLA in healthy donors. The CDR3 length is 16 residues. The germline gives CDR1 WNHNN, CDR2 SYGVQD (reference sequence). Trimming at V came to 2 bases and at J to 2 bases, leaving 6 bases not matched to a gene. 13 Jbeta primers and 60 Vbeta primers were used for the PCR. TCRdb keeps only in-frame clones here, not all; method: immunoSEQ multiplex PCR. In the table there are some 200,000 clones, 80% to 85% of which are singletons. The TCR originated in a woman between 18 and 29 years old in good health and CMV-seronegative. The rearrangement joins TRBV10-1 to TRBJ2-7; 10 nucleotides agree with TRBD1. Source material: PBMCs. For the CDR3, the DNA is TGCGCCAGCAGTGAGAAATCGGGACAGGGGACCTACGAGCAGTACTTC. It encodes CASSEKSGQGTYEQYF.